One and the same sample provided the 21 T cell receptor beta chains below, sequenced in a study of shared clonotypes between healthy human individuals. The assay was immunoSEQ multiplex PCR, and TCRdb's table has in-frame clones only and misses some. The repertoire has around 940,000 clones, 76% of them found once; the top ten carry approximately 1.5%. The material sequenced was memory CD4+ T cells sorted from blood. Subset of the sample: CD45RA-negative fraction. Every receptor here comes from a man between 18 and 29 years old in good health.

The chain employs TRBV5-8 and TRBJ2-3, with a possible D match to TRBD2 (5 bases). Germline CDR1 SGHTS, CDR2 YDEGEE. Between the trimmed V and J ends, which lost 0 bases and 3 bases, there was a span of 14 bases. The CDR3 is 16 amino acids. In nucleotides, the CDR3 is TGTGCCAGCAGCTTGGCCAAGCGGACTTCGACAGATACGCAGTATTTT. Protein product: CASSLAKRTSTDTQYF.

The rearrangement links TRBV10-3 to TRBJ2-3; 10 nucleotides align to TRBD2. Germline V gene data show CDR1 as ENHRY and CDR2 as SYGVKD. V shed 7 bases and J 4 bases; nucleotides not matched to a gene: 5. The CDR3 totals 14 residues. This CDR3 reads CAIKKAGGADTQYF. CDR3 DNA: TGTGCCATCAAGAAAGCGGGAGGGGCAGATACGCAGTATTTT.

The V and J genes are TRBV6-4 and TRBJ2-3, with D unresolved. With 6 bases removed from V and 7 bases from J, the gap between germline ends came to 8 bases. The CDR3 extends over 11 amino acids. Germline CDR1 reads MRHNA; CDR2 reads SNTAGT. The DNA of the CDR3 is TGTGCCAGCAGGGAAGCGTATACGCAGTATTTT. Its translation: CASREAYTQYF.

This clone occurred once. The sample contains more than one DNA sequence encoding this CDR3. The genes are TRBV30 and TRBJ1-2, with D unresolved. Germline V lookup: CDR1 GTSNPN, CDR2 SVGIG (reference sequence). CDR3 size: 11 residues. The germline V and J ends were trimmed by 4 bases and 2 bases, with 5 bases remaining between them. The CDR3 here is CAWTGNYGYTF. The CDR3 DNA reads TGTGCCTGGACGGGGAACTATGGCTACACCTTC.

This clone showed up just a few times. The chain combines TRBV19 with TRBJ2-4, with unresolved D. The CDR3 spans 14 residues. Germline loops: CDR1 LNHDA, CDR2 SQIVND (reference sequence). V shed 4 bases and J shed 0 bases, with 7 bases lying between them. The DNA for the CDR3 is TGTGCCAGTAGTAAGGAGCGAGCCAAAAACATTCAGTACTTC. As protein: CASSKERAKNIQYF.

This sequence joins TRBV5-1 and TRBJ1-4, with 7 bases matching TRBD1. This CDR3 comprises 15 residues. Germline CDR1 reads SGHRS; CDR2 reads YFSETQ. J gave up 7 bases and V 0 bases, and 6 bases lay outside the gene matches. CDR3 amino acids: CASSLEGGLGEKLFF. CDR3 bases: TGCGCCAGCAGCTTGGAAGGGGGCCTGGGTGAAAAACTGTTTTTT.

Details on this clone: Other DNA sequences in this specimen translate into the identical CDR3. The V call is TRBV7-2, the J call TRBJ2-3, with 9 bases that match TRBD2. V was pared by 0 bases and J by 4 bases, with 2 bases of the junction left unmatched. CDR3 length equals 15 residues. The V gene's germline CDR1 is SGHTA and CDR2 FQGNSA. This chain's CDR3 is CASSLALAGADTQYF. The CDR3 nucleotides read TGTGCCAGCAGCTTAGCATTAGCGGGAGCAGATACGCAGTATTTT.

V gene TRBV11-1 combines with J gene TRBJ2-3; TRBD2 matches at 8 bases. The CDR3 length is 15 residues. The junction had 6 bases not matched to a gene; V was cut back by 5 bases and J by 2 bases. Germline V lookup: CDR1 SGHAT, CDR2 FQDESV (reference sequence). The CDR3 loop is CASSPRGGLTDTQYF. DNA for the CDR3: TGTGCCAGCAGCCCTCGGGGGGGGCTCACAGATACGCAGTATTTT.

This chain uses TRBV7-9 with TRBJ1-5; D call uncertain. V was shortened by 1 base and J by 3 bases, with 10 bases between the two germline ends. The germline CDR1 and CDR2 sequences are SEHNR and FQNEAQ (reference sequence). The CDR3 length is 15 residues. The chain's CDR3 is CASSLDGTLNQPQHF. The CDR3 coding sequence is TGTGCCAGCAGCTTAGACGGAACCCTCAATCAGCCCCAGCATTTT.

CDR3: CASSMTGRTYGYTF. CDR3 DNA: TGTGCCAGTAGTATGACAGGGAGGACCTATGGCTACACCTTC. V gene TRBV19 combines with J gene TRBJ1-2; 7 positions match TRBD1. CDR3 length equals 14 residues. Per germline, CDR1 LNHDA and CDR2 SQIVND (reference sequence). V lost 3 bases to trimming and J lost 4 bases; unmatched junction nucleotides: 5.

The chain uses TRBV5-1 and TRBJ1-1; D remains unclear. The CDR3 contains 14 residues. Germline values: CDR1 SGHRS, CDR2 YFSETQ. Trimming pared 2 bases from V and 1 base from J, leaving 9 bases between. The CDR3 sequence is CASSFDPQNTEAFF. In nucleotides, the CDR3 is TGCGCCAGCAGCTTTGACCCTCAGAACACTGAAGCTTTCTTT.

This chain links TRBV7-9 with TRBJ1-6; D is ambiguous. Germline V gives CDR1 SEHNR, CDR2 FQNEAQ (reference sequence). Trimming took off 4 bases at V and 7 bases at J, with 17 bases between the two ends. CDR3 length: 16 residues. The CDR3 coding sequence is TGTGCCAGCAGCTCCCGAGTGGGTAGCGGCAATTCACCCCTCCACTTT. It encodes CASSSRVGSGNSPLHF.

Details on this clone: This sample also contains other DNA sequences that code for the same CDR3. The chain combines TRBV6-5 with TRBJ1-3; possibly TRBD1 for D (6 bases). V lost 0 bases, J lost 0 bases, and 9 bases lay in between. Germline values: CDR1 MNHEY, CDR2 SVGAGI. The CDR3 extends over 16 amino acids. The CDR3 here is CASSYSTGTSGNTIYF. In DNA, the CDR3 is TGTGCCAGCAGTTACTCGACAGGAACCTCTGGAAACACCATATATTTT.

This clone came up a few times. The sample contains more than one DNA sequence encoding this CDR3. This chain uses TRBV5-1 with TRBJ2-5; 7 bases line up with TRBD1. V dropped 2 bases and J dropped 5; count of bases not matched to a gene: 3. From germline, CDR1 is SGHRS and CDR2 YFSETQ. The CDR3 sequence is 13 residues long. CDR3 sequence reads: CASSLGGGETQYF. CDR3 nucleotide sequence: TGCGCCAGCAGCTTAGGGGGCGGGGAGACCCAGTACTTC.

This chain connects TRBV6-5 to TRBJ1-6, with D perhaps TRBD1 (6 bases). V gave up 0 bases and J gave up 14 bases, with 14 bases separating them. The CDR3 covers 14 residues. CDR1 is MNHEY and CDR2 is SVGAGI in the germline V gene. CDR3 region: CASSYSSQGIALHF. The CDR3 nucleotides read TGTGCCAGCAGTTACTCGAGCCAGGGGATAGCCCTCCACTTT.

The rearrangement joins TRBV4-1 to TRBJ1-5, with 8 bases aligning to TRBD1. Germline CDR1 reads MGHRA; CDR2 reads YSYEKL. CDR3 length: 16 residues. Germline trimming cut 2 bases from V and 9 bases from J; bases unmatched to any gene: 12. The CDR3 spells CASSQPNGQGVRPQHF. As DNA, the CDR3 is TGCGCCAGCAGCCAACCCAACGGACAGGGCGTTCGGCCCCAGCATTTT.

About this clone itself: This sample also contains other DNA sequences that code for the same CDR3. The V gene is TRBV6-5, the J gene TRBJ2-1; 8 bases align to TRBD2. With V trimmed by 6 bases and J by 0 bases, 4 bases remained unmatched. Germline assignment: CDR1 MNHEY and CDR2 SVGAGI. The CDR3 contains 15 residues. CDR3 region: CASSSSGGSYNEQFF. The CDR3 DNA reads as TGTGCCAGCAGCTCGAGCGGGGGCTCCTACAATGAGCAGTTCTTC.

The chain links TRBV6-5 to TRBJ2-7; no reliable D call. The CDR3 runs to 12 residues. Looked up from germline, CDR1 is MNHEY and CDR2 is SVGAGI. Trimming took off 6 bases at V and 3 bases at J, with 9 bases between the two ends. The CDR3 protein is CASRGSGYEQYF. The CDR3 DNA is TGTGCCAGCAGAGGCTCGGGCTACGAGCAGTACTTC.

The chain has TRBV10-3 and TRBJ2-1; 8 nucleotides agree with TRBD1. Germline V gene lookup returns CDR1 ENHRY and CDR2 SYGVKD. The CDR3 contains 12 residues. J gave up 5 bases and V 6 bases, and 0 bases lay outside the gene matches. CDR3 residues: CAIRDRDNEQFF. In nucleotides, the CDR3 is TGTGCCATCAGGGACAGGGACAATGAGCAGTTCTTC.

The rearrangement uses TRBV7-9 and TRBJ1-5; unclear D gene. The CDR3 spans 16 residues. Germline V lookup: CDR1 SEHNR, CDR2 FQNEAQ (reference sequence). Trimming removed 1 base at V and 6 bases at J, with 16 bases between. CDR3 bases: TGTGCCAGCAGCTTAGATTGGACCGGCTGGGGTCAGCCCCAGCATTTT. Protein product: CASSLDWTGWGQPQHF.

A note on this clone: The same CDR3 also results from other DNA sequences found in this sample. CDR3 in amino acids: CASSHPDRGSGELFF. CDR3 bases: TGCGCCAGCAGCCACCCTGACAGGGGGTCGGGGGAGCTGTTTTTT. The genes are TRBV4-1 and TRBJ2-2; 9 nucleotides match TRBD1. The CDR3 has 15 residues. Looked up from germline, CDR1 is MGHRA and CDR2 is YSYEKL. V was clipped by 3 bases and J by 8 bases; unmatched bases: 7.